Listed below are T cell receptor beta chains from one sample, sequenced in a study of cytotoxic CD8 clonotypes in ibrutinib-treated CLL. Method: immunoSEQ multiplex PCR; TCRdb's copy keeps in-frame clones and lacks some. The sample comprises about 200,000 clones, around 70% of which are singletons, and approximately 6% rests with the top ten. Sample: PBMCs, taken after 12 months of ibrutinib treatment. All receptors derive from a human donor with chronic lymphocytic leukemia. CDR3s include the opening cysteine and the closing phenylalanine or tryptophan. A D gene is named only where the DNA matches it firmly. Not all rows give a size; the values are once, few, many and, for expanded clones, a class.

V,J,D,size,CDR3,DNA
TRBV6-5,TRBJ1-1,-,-,CASSYRDVTEAFF,TGTGCCAGCAGTTACCGGGATGTCACTGAAGCTTTCTTT
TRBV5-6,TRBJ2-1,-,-,CASSPGIVYEQFF,TGTGCCAGCAGCCCGGGGATAGTGTATGAGCAGTTCTTC
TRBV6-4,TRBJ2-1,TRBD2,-,CASSDRAGDYNEQFF,TGTGCCAGCAGTGACAGAGCGGGGGATTACAATGAGCAGTTCTTC
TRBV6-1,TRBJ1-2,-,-,CASSGYRGYTF,TGTGCCAGCAGTGGATATAGGGGCTACACCTTC
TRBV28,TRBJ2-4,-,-,CASSSVSGVGIQYF,TGTGCCAGCAGTTCAGTTTCAGGGGTAGGCATTCAGTACTTC
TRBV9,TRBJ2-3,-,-,CASSVAASFTDTQYF,TGTGCCAGCAGCGTAGCGGCCTCATTCACAGATACGCAGTATTTT
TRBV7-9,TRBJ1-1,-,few,CASSLGALQTSRGTEAFF,TGTGCCAGCAGCTTAGGTGCCCTACAGACATCCCGAGGCACTGAAGCTTTCTTT
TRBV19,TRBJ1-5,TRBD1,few,CASTLGTGGLQPQHF,TGTGCCAGTACTCTAGGGACAGGGGGCCTTCAGCCCCAGCATTTT
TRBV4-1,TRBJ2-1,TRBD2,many,CASSHHRTSGRGIIEQFF,TGCGCCAGCAGCCACCACCGGACTAGCGGGAGAGGGATCATCGAGCAGTTCTTC
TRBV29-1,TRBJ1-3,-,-,CSTLIGNTIYF,TGCAGCACACTTATAGGAAACACCATATATTTT
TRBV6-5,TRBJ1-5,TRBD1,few,CASSGTVNQPQHF,TGTGCCAGCAGTGGGACAGTCAATCAGCCCCAGCATTTT
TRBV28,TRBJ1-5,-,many,CASSFGPQGNQPQHF,TGTGCCAGCAGTTTCGGCCCGCAGGGCAATCAGCCCCAGCATTTT
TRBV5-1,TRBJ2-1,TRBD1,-,CASSFGDRTGNNEQFF,TGCGCCAGCAGCTTTGGAGATAGGACAGGAAACAATGAGCAGTTCTTC
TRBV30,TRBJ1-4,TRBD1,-,CAWTQGAANEKLFF,TGTGCCTGGACGCAGGGGGCGGCTAATGAAAAACTGTTTTTT
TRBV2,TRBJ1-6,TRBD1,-,CASSEVGGQSNSPLHF,TGTGCCAGCAGTGAAGTGGGGGGACAGTCTAATTCACCCCTCCACTTT
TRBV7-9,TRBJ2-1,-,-,CASSLALGQLVKSNEQFF,TGTGCCAGCAGCTTAGCGCTAGGGCAGCTGGTGAAATCCAATGAGCAGTTCTTC
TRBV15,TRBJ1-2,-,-,CATSRDGQGSAYGYTF,TGTGCCACCAGCAGAGATGGGCAGGGCTCCGCCTATGGCTACACCTTC
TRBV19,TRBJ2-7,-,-,CASSISGELSYEQYF,TGTGCCAGTAGTATTTCAGGGGAGTTATCCTACGAGCAGTACTTC
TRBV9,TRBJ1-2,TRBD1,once,CASSVGGTGDRGYTF,TGTGCCAGCAGCGTAGGCGGGACAGGGGATCGTGGCTACACCTTC
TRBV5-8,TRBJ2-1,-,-,CASSLGLETYNEQFF,TGTGCCAGCAGCTTGGGGCTAGAGACCTACAATGAGCAGTTCTTC
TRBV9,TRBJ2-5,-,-,CASSLQGRDLGETQYF,TGTGCCAGCAGCCTACAGGGGCGGGATCTCGGGGAGACCCAGTACTTC
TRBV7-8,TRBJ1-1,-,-,CASSLERVEIMNTEAFF,TGTGCCAGCAGCTTAGAAAGGGTAGAAATCATGAACACTGAAGCTTTCTTT
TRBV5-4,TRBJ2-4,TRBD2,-,CASSLQRGGVKNIQYF,TGTGCCAGCAGCCTCCAACGGGGGGGCGTCAAAAACATTCAGTACTTC
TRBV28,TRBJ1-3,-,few,CASSSGARNTIYF,TGTGCCAGCAGTTCAGGGGCTCGAAACACCATATATTTT
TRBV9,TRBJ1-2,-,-,CASSGQFYGYTF,TGTGCCAGCAGCGGACAGTTCTATGGCTACACCTTC
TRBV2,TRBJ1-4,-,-,CAATRDGANEKLFF,TGTGCCGCTACGCGGGACGGCGCTAATGAAAAACTGTTTTTT
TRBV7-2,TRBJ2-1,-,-,CASSPQFF,TGTGCCAGCAGCCCCCAGTTCTTC
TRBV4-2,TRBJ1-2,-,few,CASSQDPAGGYGYTF,TGTGCCAGCAGCCAAGATCCCGCGGGGGGATATGGCTACACCTTC
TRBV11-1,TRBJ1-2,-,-,CASSLVHQPWLSGYTF,TGTGCCAGCAGCTTAGTTCATCAGCCGTGGTTAAGTGGCTACACCTTC
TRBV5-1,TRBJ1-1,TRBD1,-,CASSFAPGQLNTEAFF,TGCGCCAGCAGCTTTGCCCCGGGACAGCTGAACACTGAAGCTTTCTTT
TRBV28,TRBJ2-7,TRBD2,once,CASSPASGSYEQYF,TGTGCCAGCAGCCCAGCTAGCGGGTCTTACGAGCAGTACTTC
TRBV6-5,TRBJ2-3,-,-,CASSYHRSSSTDTQYF,TGTGCCAGCAGTTACCACAGATCCTCTAGCACAGATACGCAGTATTTT
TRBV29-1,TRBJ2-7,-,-,CSVGKSGSEQYF,TGCAGCGTTGGAAAGTCAGGTTCCGAGCAGTACTTC
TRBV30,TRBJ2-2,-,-,CAWSAGGKGGYGTGELFF,TGTGCCTGGAGTGCCGGCGGGAAAGGCGGCTATGGCACCGGGGAGCTGTTTTTT
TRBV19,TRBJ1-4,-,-,CASSTSWGATNEKLFF,TGTGCCAGTAGTACCTCCTGGGGAGCAACTAATGAAAAACTGTTTTTT
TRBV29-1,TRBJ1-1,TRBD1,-,CSVRDRAYTEAFF,TGCAGCGTTAGGGACAGGGCCTACACTGAAGCTTTCTTT
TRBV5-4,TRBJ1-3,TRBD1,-,CASSSGTGGGNTIYF,TGTGCCAGCAGCTCCGGGACAGGGGGAGGAAACACCATATATTTT
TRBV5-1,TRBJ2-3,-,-,CASSLGTPTDTQYF,TGCGCCAGCAGCTTGGGGACTCCTACAGATACGCAGTATTTT
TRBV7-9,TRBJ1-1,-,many,CASSRGFEAFF,TGTGCCAGCAGCAGGGGCTTTGAAGCTTTCTTT
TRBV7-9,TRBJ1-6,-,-,CASSLGGVRNSPLHF,TGTGCCAGCAGCTTAGGGGGCGTACGGAATTCACCCCTCCACTTT
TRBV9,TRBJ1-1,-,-,CASSAGTMNTEAFF,TGTGCCAGCAGCGCAGGGACCATGAACACTGAAGCTTTCTTT
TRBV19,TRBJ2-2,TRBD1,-,CASTSTGLYPGELFF,TGTGCCAGTACATCGACAGGGTTGTACCCCGGGGAGCTGTTTTTT
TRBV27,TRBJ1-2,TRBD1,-,CASRRQGVGYGYTF,TGTGCCAGCAGAAGACAGGGAGTAGGCTATGGCTACACCTTC
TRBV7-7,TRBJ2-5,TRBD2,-,CASSLWGGETQYF,TGTGCCAGCAGCTTGTGGGGAGGGGAGACCCAGTACTTC
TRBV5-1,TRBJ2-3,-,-,CASSLEAVTDTQYF,TGCGCCAGCAGCTTGGAGGCAGTTACAGATACGCAGTATTTT
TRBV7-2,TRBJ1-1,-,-,CASSLDWGGTEAFF,TGTGCCAGCAGCTTAGATTGGGGTGGAACTGAAGCTTTCTTT
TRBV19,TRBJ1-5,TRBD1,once,CASTDRDSNQPQHF,TGTGCCAGTACGGACAGGGATAGCAATCAGCCCCAGCATTTT
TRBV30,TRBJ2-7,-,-,CAWSIRTYEQYF,TGTGCCTGGAGTATACGGACCTACGAGCAGTACTTC
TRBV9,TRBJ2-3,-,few,CASSVGRTDMDTQYF,TGTGCCAGCAGCGTAGGAAGGACAGACATGGATACGCAGTATTTT
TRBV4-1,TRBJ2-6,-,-,CASSQDKVSGANVLTF,TGCGCCAGCAGCCAAGATAAGGTTTCTGGGGCCAACGTCCTGACTTTC
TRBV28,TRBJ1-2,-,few,CASSRLYYGYTF,TGTGCCAGCAGTCGGCTTTACTATGGCTACACCTTC
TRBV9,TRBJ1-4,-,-,CASGGGGEFNEKLFF,TGTGCCAGCGGGGGCGGAGGAGAGTTTAATGAAAAACTGTTTTTT